Listed below are T cell receptor beta chains from one sample, sequenced in a study of immune cell composition in non-small cell lung cancer. This table comes from immunoSEQ multiplex PCR, and its TCRdb copy is limited to in-frame clones, with some not included. The sample lists almost 7,000 clones, roughly 70% occurring once. The source material was lung tumor tissue. The receptors originated from a human donor with non-small cell lung cancer. The CDR3 runs from the conserved cysteine through the conserved F or W. D genes are given only for firm matches. Size values are once, few and many counts, or a class for expanded clones, and some rows have none.

abundance: -; v_gene: TRBV7-7; d_gene: -; j_gene: TRBJ2-5; CDR3nt: TGTGCTAGCAGCTCGAGCGGGCAAGAGACCCAGTACTTC; CDR3aa: CASSSSGQETQYF
abundance: few; v_gene: TRBV4-1; d_gene: -; j_gene: TRBJ2-7; CDR3nt: TGCGCCAGCAGCCAAGATTGGAGAAGCTCACGGTTCGTCTACGAGCAGTACTTC; CDR3aa: CASSQDWRSSRFVYEQYF
abundance: -; v_gene: TRBV19; d_gene: TRBD2; j_gene: TRBJ2-3; CDR3nt: TGTGCCAGTAGTCGACTAGCGGGGGGGTTGGATACGCAGTATTTT; CDR3aa: CASSRLAGGLDTQYF
abundance: -; v_gene: TRBV2; d_gene: TRBD2; j_gene: TRBJ2-7; CDR3nt: TGTGCCAGCAGTGGGTCTAGCGGGACCGCCTACGAGCAGTACTTC; CDR3aa: CASSGSSGTAYEQYF
abundance: once; v_gene: TRBV15; d_gene: -; j_gene: TRBJ1-2; CDR3nt: TGTGCCACCAGCAGAGATCGGGAGTATGGCTACACCTTC; CDR3aa: CATSRDREYGYTF
abundance: -; v_gene: TRBV7-8; d_gene: -; j_gene: TRBJ1-5; CDR3nt: TGTGCCAGCAGCCGCGGCCTTATCAGCAATCAGCCCCAGCATTTT; CDR3aa: CASSRGLISNQPQHF
abundance: few; v_gene: TRBV9; d_gene: -; j_gene: TRBJ2-1; CDR3nt: TGTGCCAGCAGCCTCTCCCATGAGCAGTTCTTC; CDR3aa: CASSLSHEQFF
abundance: -; v_gene: TRBV18; d_gene: -; j_gene: TRBJ2-5; CDR3nt: TGTGCCAGCTCACCGGTCACAGGGATTTACCAAGAGACCCAGTACTTC; CDR3aa: CASSPVTGIYQETQYF
abundance: few; v_gene: TRBV5-1; d_gene: -; j_gene: TRBJ2-2; CDR3nt: TGCGCCAGCAGCGACACCGGCGGGGAGCTGTTTTTT; CDR3aa: CASSDTGGELFF
abundance: -; v_gene: TRBV4-1; d_gene: TRBD1; j_gene: TRBJ2-5; CDR3nt: TGCGCCAGCAGCCCCGGACAGGTCGTCGAGACCCAGTACTTC; CDR3aa: CASSPGQVVETQYF
abundance: -; v_gene: TRBV4-1; d_gene: -; j_gene: TRBJ1-5; CDR3nt: TGCGCCAGCAGCCCCCGTTCGTTGTGGAGCGGTCAGCCCCAGCATTTT; CDR3aa: CASSPRSLWSGQPQHF
abundance: -; v_gene: TRBV6-5; d_gene: TRBD1; j_gene: TRBJ2-1; CDR3nt: TGTGCCAGCAGTTCCGGGACAGGGGGCCAAAATGAGCAGTTCTTC; CDR3aa: CASSSGTGGQNEQFF
abundance: -; v_gene: TRBV7-2; d_gene: TRBD1; j_gene: TRBJ1-4; CDR3nt: TGTGCCAGCAGCGTTAGGACAGGGGGCGATGAAAAACTGTTTTTT; CDR3aa: CASSVRTGGDEKLFF
abundance: few; v_gene: TRBV5-1; d_gene: -; j_gene: TRBJ1-6; CDR3nt: TGCGCCAGCATGGAGTTCCCGAGCTCCTATAATTCACCCCTCCACTTT; CDR3aa: CASMEFPSSYNSPLHF
abundance: few; v_gene: TRBV28; d_gene: TRBD2; j_gene: TRBJ2-1; CDR3nt: TGTGCCAGCAGTTTGGCCAGCGGGAGGGCGTACAATGAGCAGTTCTTC; CDR3aa: CASSLASGRAYNEQFF
abundance: -; v_gene: TRBV29-1; d_gene: TRBD2; j_gene: TRBJ2-3; CDR3nt: TGCAGCGTTGAGGGTAGCGGGGGGGCGACAGATACGCAGTATTTT; CDR3aa: CSVEGSGGATDTQYF
abundance: once; v_gene: TRBV27; d_gene: -; j_gene: TRBJ2-3; CDR3nt: TGTGCCAGCAGTTTAAGACCGGGACTGCAGTTAGTTGAAGATACGCAGTATTTT; CDR3aa: CASSLRPGLQLVEDTQYF
abundance: -; v_gene: TRBV6-5; d_gene: TRBD1; j_gene: TRBJ1-4; CDR3nt: TGTGCCAGCAGTTTCCTAACAGGGGCTCCTAATGAAAAACTGTTTTTT; CDR3aa: CASSFLTGAPNEKLFF
abundance: -; v_gene: TRBV7-2; d_gene: TRBD1; j_gene: TRBJ2-6; CDR3nt: TGTGCCAGCAGCCCTCGTGGGACAGGGGGCTCTGGGGCCAACGTCCTGACTTTC; CDR3aa: CASSPRGTGGSGANVLTF
abundance: -; v_gene: TRBV2; d_gene: -; j_gene: TRBJ2-7; CDR3nt: TGTGCCAGCCATACCGGACGGGAGTACGAGCAGTACTTC; CDR3aa: CASHTGREYEQYF
abundance: -; v_gene: TRBV9; d_gene: TRBD2; j_gene: TRBJ2-1; CDR3nt: TGTGCCAGCAGCATCCGTGATCTAGCGGGAGGGCCCAAAGAGCAGTTCTTC; CDR3aa: CASSIRDLAGGPKEQFF
abundance: -; v_gene: TRBV13; d_gene: -; j_gene: TRBJ1-6; CDR3nt: TGTGCCAGCAGCGCCTGGACTCAGCCTCAAGGTGTTTCACCCCTCCACTTT; CDR3aa: CASSAWTQPQGVSPLHF
abundance: -; v_gene: TRBV28; d_gene: TRBD1; j_gene: TRBJ1-4; CDR3nt: TGTGCCAGCAGTTTAAACAGGGGGCTTTATGAAAAACTGTTTTTT; CDR3aa: CASSLNRGLYEKLFF
abundance: -; v_gene: TRBV7-2; d_gene: TRBD1; j_gene: TRBJ1-2; CDR3nt: TGTGCCAGCAGTCTCAATGCTGGGACAGGGGGCTCTGGCTACACCTTC; CDR3aa: CASSLNAGTGGSGYTF
abundance: once; v_gene: TRBV5-4; d_gene: TRBD2; j_gene: TRBJ2-3; CDR3nt: TGTGCCAGCAGCTTGGGGTTAGCGGGGCTTCCAGATACGCAGTATTTT; CDR3aa: CASSLGLAGLPDTQYF
abundance: -; v_gene: TRBV10-3; d_gene: -; j_gene: TRBJ1-5; CDR3nt: TGTGCCATCAGTACGGGAGACCTAAATCAGCCCCAGCATTTT; CDR3aa: CAISTGDLNQPQHF
abundance: -; v_gene: TRBV5-1; d_gene: TRBD1; j_gene: TRBJ1-1; CDR3nt: TGCGCCAGCAGCTTGGCTGTGACAGGGATGAACACTGAAGCTTTCTTT; CDR3aa: CASSLAVTGMNTEAFF
abundance: -; v_gene: TRBV6-4; d_gene: TRBD1; j_gene: TRBJ2-1; CDR3nt: TGTGCCAGCAGTTTACAGGGGGCGGGGTACAATGAGCAGTTCTTC; CDR3aa: CASSLQGAGYNEQFF
abundance: -; v_gene: TRBV7-9; d_gene: -; j_gene: TRBJ2-1; CDR3nt: TGTGCCAGCAGCTTAGCGCTCTGGACTCAAGACAATGAGCAGTTCTTC; CDR3aa: CASSLALWTQDNEQFF
abundance: few; v_gene: TRBV19; d_gene: TRBD1; j_gene: TRBJ2-7; CDR3nt: TGTGCCAGTAGTAGAGACAGGGACGAGCAGTACTTC; CDR3aa: CASSRDRDEQYF
abundance: -; v_gene: TRBV19; d_gene: TRBD1; j_gene: TRBJ2-5; CDR3nt: TGTGCCAGTAGTATAGATCGACAGGGGGGAATAAAGACCCAGTACTTC; CDR3aa: CASSIDRQGGIKTQYF
abundance: few; v_gene: TRBV7-2; d_gene: TRBD2; j_gene: TRBJ2-7; CDR3nt: TGTGCCAGCAGCCCTAGCGGGGGGGCAAGCTACGAGCAGTACTTC; CDR3aa: CASSPSGGASYEQYF
abundance: few; v_gene: TRBV4-2; d_gene: -; j_gene: TRBJ1-5; CDR3nt: TGTGCCAGCAGCCAAGTTGGTGGGACATCTCAGCCCCAGCATTTT; CDR3aa: CASSQVGGTSQPQHF
abundance: -; v_gene: TRBV5-6; d_gene: TRBD1; j_gene: TRBJ1-1; CDR3nt: TGTGCCAGCACCACTCCCAGGGACAGGCGGAAACAGAGGGAAGCTTTCTTT; CDR3aa: CASTTPRDRRKQREAFF
abundance: -; v_gene: TRBV20-1; d_gene: -; j_gene: TRBJ2-5; CDR3nt: TGCAGTGCTAGCGGGCAAGAGACCCAGTACTTC; CDR3aa: CSASGQETQYF
abundance: -; v_gene: TRBV18; d_gene: TRBD1; j_gene: TRBJ1-4; CDR3nt: TGTGCCAGCTCACTGACCCCGACAGGGAATGAAAAACTGTTTTTT; CDR3aa: CASSLTPTGNEKLFF
abundance: -; v_gene: TRBV19; d_gene: -; j_gene: TRBJ1-5; CDR3nt: TGTGCCAGTAGAACGACCAGAAGGACAACTAGCAATCAGCCCCAGCATTTT; CDR3aa: CASRTTRRTTSNQPQHF
abundance: few; v_gene: TRBV7-2; d_gene: -; j_gene: TRBJ2-3; CDR3nt: TGTGCCAGCAGCCTAAGCACAGATACGCAGTATTTT; CDR3aa: CASSLSTDTQYF
abundance: large; v_gene: TRBV7-9; d_gene: -; j_gene: TRBJ1-3; CDR3nt: TGTGCCAGCAGCCGGACTTTCCAAGATCTATATTTT; CDR3aa: CASSRTFQDLYF
abundance: -; v_gene: TRBV7-8; d_gene: -; j_gene: TRBJ2-1; CDR3nt: TGTGCCAGCAGCTTAGTGCGGACAGTCTACAATGAGCAGTTCTTC; CDR3aa: CASSLVRTVYNEQFF
abundance: -; v_gene: TRBV7-7; d_gene: TRBD1; j_gene: TRBJ2-1; CDR3nt: TGTGCTAGCAGCCTGACAGGGAACAATGAGCAGTTCTTC; CDR3aa: CASSLTGNNEQFF
abundance: -; v_gene: TRBV4-1; d_gene: -; j_gene: TRBJ1-4; CDR3nt: TGCGCCAGCAGCCAAGGCTCGGGAACGGGGAATGAAAAACTGTTTTTT; CDR3aa: CASSQGSGTGNEKLFF